What follows describes a single T cell receptor (beta chain). Its antigen remains undetermined. No quality values exist for individual bases; no much larger clone is one base distant. The data were taken from a study of cytomegalovirus exposure and HLA in healthy donors (dated by TCRdb to about 2017). At the level of the whole study: According to an earlier analysis of a few hundred of the donors, roughly 180 million T cells yielded 117 million unique TCR beta sequences and 276 Gb of sequence data. The T cell repertoires of 666 subjects were profiled by immunosequencing and related to cytomegalovirus serostatus. Typing coverage varied by locus: roughly 620-630 donors for A, B, C, DRB1 and DQB1; more than 500 for DQA1; more than 600 for DPA1; 450 to 480 for DPB1. Rather than drawing on any new phenotypic data, the later analysis identified candidate immune exposures from TCR beta sequences and the way those sequences occurred across donors. Five DR-DQ haplotypes were treated as single units for association and clustering because of strong linkage in the cohort. An early release covering 500 to 750 HLA-typed donors comprised around 300 gigabases of sequencing data and roughly 86 million unique TCR sequences. The study combined high-throughput TCR immunosequencing, statistical association of individual TCRs with disease status, and machine learning to predict cytomegalovirus infection status. Both class I and class II loci were covered by HLA typing, at four-digit resolution. In a later analysis, previously published TCR beta repertoires from about 670 donors were re-analyzed and high-resolution HLA genotyping was added so that TCR occurrence patterns could be studied. Every discovery cohort repertoire had been produced on one sequencing platform. On average, roughly 250,000 unique TCR beta nucleotide sequences were sequenced per donor among a few hundred genotyped donors of the cohort, with 15% to 20% of those sequences being non-productive. An earlier analysis of about 620 of the donors applied high-throughput TCR beta sequencing to assess whether each TCR beta V gene segment acted as functional or pseudogenic. Alongside the repertoire data, information on donor age, sex, ethnicity and CMV serostatus was compiled. In addition to the first cohort of around 670 subjects, a separate validation cohort of approximately 120 different subjects was used. In a later genetic analysis, genome-wide SNP genotypes for about three fifths of the roughly 670 donors were used, and that subset was treated as a discovery cohort. Of the 350 to 450 genotyped donors, roughly 76% were placed in the genetic ancestry cluster associated with self-reported Caucasian donors. The study aimed to test whether cataloging public T cell receptors could reveal signatures of past pathogen exposure.

According to the germline V gene, CDR1 reads ENHRY and CDR2 reads SYGVKD. Including cysteine and phenylalanine, the CDR3 has 13 amino acids. Only CDR3 DNA is held: 39 bases, read in frame from base 1. V and J are trimmed by 10 bases and 4 bases, and the gene matches miss 7 bases of the junction. Library preparation employed the immunoSEQ multiplex PCR assay. For the multiplex PCR, a mixture combining 60 forward primers for TCR Vbeta segments and 13 reverse primers for TCR Jbeta segments was used. A multiplex PCR assay on genomic DNA amplified the CDR3 region of rearranged TCR beta genes. Amplified TCR beta libraries were sequenced as 87-base-pair reads on the Illumina HiSeq System. The paper's processing steps were these. In a later analysis, 77 million or so unique TCR beta chains were counted across the roughly 700 repertoires, and around 10 million of these chains were shared by at least two donors. To remove PCR and sequencing errors, raw reads were error-corrected and collapsed into unique sequences using a nearest-neighbor algorithm that merged closely related sequences. Alignment of CDR3 sequences to IMGT reference sequences was used to assign V, D and J gene segments. Each retained sequence needed at least a six-nucleotide match to both a V gene segment and a J gene segment. Rearrangements were called productive when the CDR3 lacked stop codons and stayed in frame with V and J; all others were non-productive. Following IMGT convention, CDR3 was defined as the stretch from the second conserved V-encoded cysteine up to the conserved J-encoded phenylalanine. In an earlier analysis of around 540 of the donors, sequences lacking an unambiguous match to a single V gene segment were excluded. An earlier analysis of 587 of the donors called V segments functional above 56.7% productive rearrangements and segregating when the between-donor standard deviation exceeded 5%. To diagnose cytomegalovirus status from the catalog of TCR beta chain sequences, a statistical classification framework was built. In a later analysis, V and J genes were assigned by comparing TCR nucleotide sequences against IMGT/GENE-DB human TR gene sequences. A later analysis assigned CDR3 sequences and most-parsimonious VDJ recombination scenarios with the TCRdist pipeline. A later analysis defined each TCR beta chain by its CDR3 amino acid sequence plus V-gene family, and excluded reads lacking a unique V-gene family. As a way to deal with suspected cross-contamination and a sequencing artifact, a later analysis dropped roughly 620 nucleotide sequences that were highly shared and had low generation probability. A later analysis calculated a clonal expansion index for each public chain from normalized within-repertoire ranks of inferred template counts. Generation probabilities in a later analysis came from a VDJ recombination model fitted to out-of-frame rearrangements, and those results were checked against IGoR. A later analysis scored TCR-TCR, TCR-HLA and TCR-CMV co-occurrence with hypergeometric tests, applying a repertoire-size bias correction to TCR pairs. False discovery rates were estimated in a later analysis by permuting HLA or CMV assignments 20 times. In a later analysis, co-occurring TCRs were grouped using DBSCAN, with TCRdist sequence similarity added in when clustering inside HLA-allele-positive subsets. Co-occurrence clustering excluded repertoires with fewer than 30,000 or more than 120,000 public chains, plus five with anomalous nucleotide sharing. The table comes from immuneACCESS by way of TCRdb, which keeps in-frame sequences with V and J called. Part of the clones is missing from these tables; in studies checked, under half for an unresolved V gene and the rest for unknown reasons. The V and J calls and clone size come from that table; D and trimming were worked out from the DNA. This sample has approximately 150,000 clones in its table, and roughly 80% of those were observed once. The top ten constitute around 13% of the sample.

The paper's findings and limits, for the study overall: Because the 87-base-pair reads could not distinguish some IMGT-functional V segments, including TRBV6-2 and TRBV6-3, those segments were excluded. The study listed 150 to 200 TCR beta chains as associated with cytomegalovirus. The cohort was sequenced for TCR beta chains only, and without alpha or paired-chain data the features that could be detected were limited. A later analysis associated about 16,000 TCR beta sequences with specific HLA alleles at a false discovery rate of 0.05. In both the original and validation cohorts, the classifier was reported to diagnose cytomegalovirus status with high specificity and sensitivity. A further reported finding was that TCR beta sequences accurately predicted the HLA-A and HLA-B alleles for most subjects in the first cohort. In a later analysis, several top co-occurrence clusters were reported to appear linked to parvovirus B19, influenza, CMV and Epstein-Barr virus. HLA typing was unavailable for some donors at each locus, so association tests used only the typed subset. In vitro tests confirmed that a few of the cytomegalovirus-associated TCR beta chains recognize cytomegalovirus antigens. A cluster of highly shared sequence variants was judged likely to be a technical artifact of the sequencing pipeline. For the cohort, immune exposure information was limited to CMV serostatus. Linkage disequilibrium might explain the correlated functional status among segregating V segments, but an unknown experimental factor could not be ruled out. The authors suggested that the approach could potentially be extended to other disease states and immunological phenotypes. In a later genetic analysis, fewer N-insertions in productive TCRs were reported among donors in an Asian-associated ancestry cluster than the roughly 710-donor mean. In a later analysis, HLA-associated TCR beta chains showed more clonal expansion and lower generation probabilities than non-associated chains that were equally common. While some public TCRs were present in many individuals, most TCR sequences turned up only very rarely across donors. In a later analysis, the rate of TCR association differed among HLA loci, with DRB1 alleles having the most associated TCRs and HLA-C alleles having the fewest. When HLA alleles, especially DR and DQ, strongly co-occurred, attributing TCR associations to individual alleles was difficult. In a later analysis, most CMV-associated TCR beta chains were found to appear HLA-restricted, with HLA associations seemingly driven largely by CMV exposure. V-gene and J-gene trimming of TCR beta chains was associated with a missense DCLRE1C variant in a later genetic analysis, and the association was replicated in an independent cohort. In an earlier analysis of under 600 of the donors, most TCR beta V segments were observed in productive rearrangements about 90% or about 30% of the time, broadly matching IMGT annotations. Presence/absence analyses assumed roughly uniform sequencing depth across donors, an assumption that may not hold. Because counts were too low, about 15 rarely observed V segments, including chromosome 9 orphons, were left out of the earlier analysis of a few hundred of the donors.

The cohort was made up of several hundred healthy bone marrow donors. At the time of sampling, all cohort members were nominally healthy, though unrecorded immune exposures were likely present. The donor was CMV seropositive and was included in the group of about 290 seropositive cohort members. A peripheral blood sample was collected from each donor, and TCR beta sequencing was performed on peripheral blood mononuclear cells. Genomic DNA was extracted from the blood cell samples with the Qiagen DNeasy Blood Extraction Kit. The specimen was PBMCs. The TCR originated in a man aged 35 to 55 in good health and CMV-seropositive. The sequence joins TRBV10-3 to TRBJ2-3, with 8 middle bases fitting TRBD2. The CDR3 sequence is CATTGREADTQYF. The bases are TGTGCCACCACGGGGCGGGAGGCAGATACGCAGTATTTT.